Listed here are 5 T cell receptor beta chains from one sample, sequenced in a study of identical twins. MiXCR, applied by TCRdb to the 5' RACE reads, yields one record per CDR3 protein. This sample has 690,000 or so distinct CDR3 sequences; less than 7% occur once, and the top ten carry approximately 2%. Sequencing input: naive T cells sorted from blood. The receptors come from a man between 18 and 35 years old in good health.

This clonotype was detected ten times or more. The V and J genes are TRBV10-3 and TRBJ2-1, with 7 positions matching TRBD2. Trimming took 2 bases from V and 5 from J; bases not matched to a gene: 9. This CDR3 region has 16 residues. Germline assignment: CDR1 ENHRY and CDR2 SYGVKD. CDR3: CAISELAAGEDNEQFF. The CDR3 DNA is TGTGCCATCAGTGAGCTTGCGGCGGGAGAAGACAATGAGCAGTTCTTC.

The sample holds many counts of this clonotype. The chain recombines TRBV20-1 with TRBJ2-7; no clear D. The CDR3 extends over 11 amino acids. Germline V CDR1 and CDR2: DFQATT, SNEGSKA (reference sequence). The CDR3 sequence: CSLSAGYEQYF. In DNA form, the CDR3 reads TGCAGCCTGTCCGCTGGGTACGAGCAGTACTTC.

This clonotype has a count of ten or more. The chain employs TRBV5-1 and TRBJ2-3; D perhaps matches TRBD1 (5 bases). The germline V gene has CDR1 SGHRS and CDR2 YFSETQ. CDR3 length: 14 residues. V gave up 1 base and J gave up 5 bases, with 11 bases separating them. The CDR3 region is CASSLTRGRDTQYF. The CDR3 DNA reads as TGCGCCAGCAGCTTGACAAGGGGCAGAGATACGCAGTATTTT.

This clonotype was seen only a few times. The chain is built from TRBV29-1 and TRBJ2-7, with TRBD2 matching over 8 bases. Trimming removed 7 bases from V and 4 bases from J; junction bases left unmatched: 15. Germline CDR1 reads SQVTM; CDR2 reads ANQGSEA. This CDR3 has 15 amino acids. The CDR3 sequence: CSAGVAGPPSYEQYF. Here the CDR3 DNA reads TGCAGCGCGGGGGTAGCGGGGCCACCTTCATACGAGCAGTACTTC.

The J gene is TRBJ2-7, the V gene TRBV7-9; tentative D call: TRBD2 (6 bases). V lost 5 bases, J lost 3 bases, and 14 bases lay in between. The CDR3 is 14 residues long. CDR1 and CDR2 from the germline V gene are SEHNR and FQNEAQ (reference sequence). CDR3 DNA: TGTGCCAGCAGCGAAACCGGGGGTGACTACGAGCAGTACTTC. As protein: CASSETGGDYEQYF.